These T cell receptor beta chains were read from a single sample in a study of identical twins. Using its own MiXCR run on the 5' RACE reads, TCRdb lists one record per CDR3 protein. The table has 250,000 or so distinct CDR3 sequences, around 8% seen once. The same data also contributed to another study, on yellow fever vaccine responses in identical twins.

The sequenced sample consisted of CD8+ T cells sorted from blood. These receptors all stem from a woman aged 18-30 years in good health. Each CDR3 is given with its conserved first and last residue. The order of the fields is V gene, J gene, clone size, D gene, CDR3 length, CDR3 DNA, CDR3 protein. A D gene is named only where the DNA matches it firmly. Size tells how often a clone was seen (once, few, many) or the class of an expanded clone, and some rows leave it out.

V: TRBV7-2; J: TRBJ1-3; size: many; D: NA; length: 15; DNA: TGTGCCAGCAGCTTAGGGTACAGCTCTGGAAACACCATATATTTT; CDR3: CASSLGYSSGNTIYF
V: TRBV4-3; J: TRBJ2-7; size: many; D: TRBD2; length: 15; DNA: TGCGCCAGCAGCCAAGGGACTAGCGGATCTGGCGAGCAGTACTTC; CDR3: CASSQGTSGSGEQYF
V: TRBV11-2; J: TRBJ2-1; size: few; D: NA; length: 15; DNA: TGTGCCAGCAGCTTACAGGGGGGATACTACAATGAGCAGTTCTTC; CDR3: CASSLQGGYYNEQFF
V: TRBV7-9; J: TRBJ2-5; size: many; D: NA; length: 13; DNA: TGTGCCAGCAGCGGGGAACTCCCAGAGACCCAGTACTTC; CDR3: CASSGELPETQYF
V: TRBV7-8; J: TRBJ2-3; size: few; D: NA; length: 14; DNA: TGTGCCAGCAGCTCGGGACCGAACACAGATACGCAGTATTTT; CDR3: CASSSGPNTDTQYF
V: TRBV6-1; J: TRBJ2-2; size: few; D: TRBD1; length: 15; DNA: TGTGCCAGCAGTGAATGGGACAGGGTGGACGGGGAGCTGTTTTTT; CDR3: CASSEWDRVDGELFF
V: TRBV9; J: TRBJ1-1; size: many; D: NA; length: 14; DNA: TGTGCCAGCAGCGTAGGCTGGGCCGTATCTGAAGCTTTCTTT; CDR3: CASSVGWAVSEAFF
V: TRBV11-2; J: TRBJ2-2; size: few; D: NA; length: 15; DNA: TGTGCCAGCAGCTTAGGGCGGATGGGTCCCGGGGAGCTGTTTTTT; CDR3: CASSLGRMGPGELFF
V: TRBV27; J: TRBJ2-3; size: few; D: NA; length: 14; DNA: TGTGCCAGCAGTTTATCCCCGTTCACAGATACGCAGTATTTT; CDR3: CASSLSPFTDTQYF
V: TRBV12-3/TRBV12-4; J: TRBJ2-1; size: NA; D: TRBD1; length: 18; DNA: TGTGCCCGCAGTTTTTCGGCGACAGGGTTTGAGGTTGTAAATGAGCAGTTCTTC; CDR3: CARSFSATGFEVVNEQFF
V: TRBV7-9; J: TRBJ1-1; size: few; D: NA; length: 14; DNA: TGTGCCAGCAGCTTAGCGGCTTGGAACACTGAAGCTTTCTTT; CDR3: CASSLAAWNTEAFF
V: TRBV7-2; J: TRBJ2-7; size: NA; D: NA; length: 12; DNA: TGTGCCAGCAGCTTAGTTATGAGAGAGCAGTACTTC; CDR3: CASSLVMREQYF
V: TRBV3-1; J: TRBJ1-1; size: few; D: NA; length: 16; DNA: TGTGCCAGCAGCCAAGATTGGAGGGCGGGAGGCACTGAAGCTTTCTTT; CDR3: CASSQDWRAGGTEAFF
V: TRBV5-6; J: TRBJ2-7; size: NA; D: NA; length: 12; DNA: TGTGCCAGCAGCTTGTCAGTCGGAGAGCAGTACTTC; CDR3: CASSLSVGEQYF
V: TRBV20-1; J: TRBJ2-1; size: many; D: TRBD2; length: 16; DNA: TGCAGTGCTAGAGATGGTCTAGCGGGAGGTAGAGATGAGCAGTTCTTC; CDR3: CSARDGLAGGRDEQFF
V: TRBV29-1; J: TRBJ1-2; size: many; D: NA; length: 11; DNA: TGCAGCGTTGCACGGGGTGATGGCTACACCTTC; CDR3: CSVARGDGYTF